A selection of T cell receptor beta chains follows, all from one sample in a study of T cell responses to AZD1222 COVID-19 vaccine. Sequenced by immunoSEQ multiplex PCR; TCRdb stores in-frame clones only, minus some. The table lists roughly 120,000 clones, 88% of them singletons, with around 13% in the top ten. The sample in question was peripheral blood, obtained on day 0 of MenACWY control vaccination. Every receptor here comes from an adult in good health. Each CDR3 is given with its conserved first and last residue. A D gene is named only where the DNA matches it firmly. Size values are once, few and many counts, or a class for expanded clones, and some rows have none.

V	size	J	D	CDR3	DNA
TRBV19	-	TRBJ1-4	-	CASSTPGRANEKLFF	TGTGCCAGTAGTACCCCAGGGCGCGCTAATGAAAAACTGTTTTTT
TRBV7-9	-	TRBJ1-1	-	CASSLGVFEAFF	TGTGCCAGCAGCTTAGGGGTGTTTGAAGCTTTCTTT
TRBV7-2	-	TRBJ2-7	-	CASSARTGEQYF	TGTGCCAGCAGCGCCCGGACGGGTGAGCAGTACTTC
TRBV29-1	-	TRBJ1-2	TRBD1	CSVPGQGPTGYTF	TGCAGCGTGCCCGGACAGGGCCCGACGGGCTACACCTTC
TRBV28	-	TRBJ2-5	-	CASSPIGAQETQYF	TGTGCCAGCAGCCCCATCGGGGCGCAAGAGACCCAGTACTTC
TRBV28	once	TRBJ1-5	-	CASSFAGINQPQHF	TGTGCCAGCAGTTTCGCGGGGATCAATCAGCCCCAGCATTTT
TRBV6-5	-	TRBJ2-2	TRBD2	CASTEGLAGARELFF	TGTGCCAGCACCGAAGGACTAGCGGGAGCCCGGGAGCTGTTTTTT
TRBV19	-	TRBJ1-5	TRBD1	CASSSADRGFYQPQHF	TGTGCCAGTAGTAGTGCTGACAGGGGGTTTTATCAGCCCCAGCATTTT
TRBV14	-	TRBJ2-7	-	CASSQRLGVSYEQYF	TGTGCCAGCAGCCAGCGTTTAGGAGTGTCCTACGAGCAGTACTTC
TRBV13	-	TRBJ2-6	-	CASSRGSVDASGANVLTF	TGTGCCAGCAGCCGAGGTAGCGTTGATGCCTCTGGGGCCAACGTCCTGACTTTC
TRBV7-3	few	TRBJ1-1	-	CASSQSLLNTEAFF	TGTGCCAGCAGTCAGTCTCTATTAAACACTGAAGCTTTCTTT
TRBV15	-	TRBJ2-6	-	CATSASGANVLTF	TGTGCCACCAGCGCATCTGGGGCCAACGTCCTGACTTTC
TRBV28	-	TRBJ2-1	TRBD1	CASSPPGQGSGEQFF	TGTGCCAGCAGTCCCCCGGGACAGGGTTCTGGTGAGCAGTTCTTC
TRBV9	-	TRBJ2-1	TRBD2	CASSGEGTNYNEQFF	TGTGCCAGCAGTGGGGAGGGGACGAATTACAATGAGCAGTTCTTC
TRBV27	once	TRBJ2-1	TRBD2	CASSITSGGFNEQFF	TGTGCCAGCAGTATTACTAGCGGGGGTTTCAATGAGCAGTTCTTC
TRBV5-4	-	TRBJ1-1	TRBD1	CASSLQGAGTEAFF	TGTGCCAGCAGCTTGCAGGGGGCTGGGACTGAAGCTTTCTTT
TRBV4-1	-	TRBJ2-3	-	CASSQVGSLGTQYF	TGCGCCAGCAGCCAAGTGGGATCGTTAGGTACGCAGTATTTT
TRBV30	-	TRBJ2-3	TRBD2	CAWSPGLAWRTDTQYF	TGTGCCTGGAGTCCTGGACTAGCGTGGCGCACAGATACGCAGTATTTT
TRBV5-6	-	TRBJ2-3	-	CASSLGLGADTQYF	TGTGCCAGCAGCTTGGGTCTTGGGGCAGATACGCAGTATTTT
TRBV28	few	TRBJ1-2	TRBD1	CASRPPGQGAYYGYTF	TGTGCCAGCCGCCCTCCGGGACAGGGGGCCTACTATGGCTACACCTTC